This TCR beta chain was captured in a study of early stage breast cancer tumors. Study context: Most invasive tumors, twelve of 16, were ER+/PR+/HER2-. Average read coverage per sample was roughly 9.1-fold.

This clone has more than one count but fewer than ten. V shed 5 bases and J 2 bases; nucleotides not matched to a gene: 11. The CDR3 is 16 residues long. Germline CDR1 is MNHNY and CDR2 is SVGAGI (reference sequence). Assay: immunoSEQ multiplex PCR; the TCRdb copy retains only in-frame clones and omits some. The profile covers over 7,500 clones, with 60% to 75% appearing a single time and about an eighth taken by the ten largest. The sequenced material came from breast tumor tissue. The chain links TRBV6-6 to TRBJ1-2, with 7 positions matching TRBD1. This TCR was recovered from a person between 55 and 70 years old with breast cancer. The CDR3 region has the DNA TGTGCCAGCAGTGCATCGAAGACAGGGTGGAACTATGGCTACACCTTC. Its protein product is CASSASKTGWNYGYTF.